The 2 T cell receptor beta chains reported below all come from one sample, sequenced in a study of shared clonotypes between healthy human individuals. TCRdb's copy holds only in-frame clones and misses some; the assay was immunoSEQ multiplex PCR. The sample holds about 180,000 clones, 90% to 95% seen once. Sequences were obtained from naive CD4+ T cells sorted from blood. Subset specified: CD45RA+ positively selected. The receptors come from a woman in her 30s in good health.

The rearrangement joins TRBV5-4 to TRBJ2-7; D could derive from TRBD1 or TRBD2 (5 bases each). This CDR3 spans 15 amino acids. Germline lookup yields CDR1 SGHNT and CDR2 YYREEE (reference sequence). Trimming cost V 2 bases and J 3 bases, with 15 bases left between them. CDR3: CASSFAGGRSYEQYF. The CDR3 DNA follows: TGTGCCAGCAGCTTTGCTGGGGGACGGAGCTACGAGCAGTACTTC.

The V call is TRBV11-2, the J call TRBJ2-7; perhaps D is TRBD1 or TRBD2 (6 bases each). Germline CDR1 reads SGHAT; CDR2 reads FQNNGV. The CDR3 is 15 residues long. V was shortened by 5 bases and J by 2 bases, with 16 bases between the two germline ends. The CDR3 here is CASSEWGDTTYEQYF. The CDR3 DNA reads TGTGCCAGCAGCGAATGGGGGGACACGACCTACGAGCAGTACTTC.